What follows is one T cell receptor (beta chain) and its context. This entry comes from a study of blood T cell repertoires in COVID-19. At the level of the study: Samples of COVID-19 (acute and convalescent) were obtained from the United States, Italy and Spain. Nucleic acid was either cDNA or gDNA, and it came from T cells, B-cell-depleted T cells, or PBMCs.

J was trimmed by 6 bases and V by 3 bases; bases with no gene match: 5. In germline, CDR1 is MRHNA, CDR2 SNTAGT. The CDR3 is made up of 15 amino acids. Study processing details: Amplification of reference gene primers was used by the study to estimate nucleated cell counts. Assay used: immunoSEQ multiplex PCR; TCRdb lists only in-frame clones, some missing. The D gene and trimming were derived from the DNA, and the V and J assignments and clone size from that table. The table shows about 140,000 clones, with roughly four fifths occurring only once. V and J are TRBV6-4 and TRBJ1-6; 7 bases fit TRBD1. What was sequenced was peripheral blood. This sequence originates from a woman aged 55 to 70 with acute or convalescent COVID-19. The CDR3 coding sequence is TGTGCCAGCAGTGAATCCGGGACAGTTAATTCACCCCTCCACTTT. This codes for CASSESGTVNSPLHF.